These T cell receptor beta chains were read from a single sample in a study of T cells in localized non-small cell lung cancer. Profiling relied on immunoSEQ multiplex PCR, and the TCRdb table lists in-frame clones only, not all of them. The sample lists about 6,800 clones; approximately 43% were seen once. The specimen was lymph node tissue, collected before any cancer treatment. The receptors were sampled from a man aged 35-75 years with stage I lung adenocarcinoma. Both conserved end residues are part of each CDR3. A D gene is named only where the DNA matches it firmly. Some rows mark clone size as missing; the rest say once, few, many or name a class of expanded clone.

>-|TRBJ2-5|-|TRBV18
TGTGCCAGCTCATCAGTCCAAGAGACCCAGTACTTC
CASSSVQETQYF
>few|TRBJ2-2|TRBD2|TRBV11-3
TGTGCCAGCAGCGCCGGACTAGCTGGCGCGAACACCGGGGAGCTGTTTTTT
CASSAGLAGANTGELFF
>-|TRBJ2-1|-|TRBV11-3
TGTGCCAGCAGTATTATTCGTTCTTACAATGAGCAGTTCTTC
CASSIIRSYNEQFF
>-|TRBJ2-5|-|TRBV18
TGTGCCAGCTCACCGGGGGCCGGGATCCAGTACTTC
CASSPGAGIQYF
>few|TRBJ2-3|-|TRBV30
TGTGCCTGGGGGGGGCTAACAGATACGCAGTATTTT
CAWGGLTDTQYF
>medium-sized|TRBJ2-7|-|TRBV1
TGCGCCAGCAGCCAACCGGACAGGCTCAGTGACGAGCAGTACTTC
CASSQPDRLSDEQYF
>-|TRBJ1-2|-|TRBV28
TGTGCCAGCAGTCGGACAGAATATGGCTACACCTTC
CASSRTEYGYTF
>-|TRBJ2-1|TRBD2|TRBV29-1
TGCAGCGTTCCCCTCGGGGAGGGCAATGAGCAGTTCTTC
CSVPLGEGNEQFF
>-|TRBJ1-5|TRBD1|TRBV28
TGTGCCAGCAGTCTTCCGACAGGGGGCCAGCCCCAGCATTTT
CASSLPTGGQPQHF
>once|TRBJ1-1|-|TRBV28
TGTGCCAGCAGACGAGATGGAAGTTTGAACACTGAAGCTTTCTTT
CASRRDGSLNTEAFF
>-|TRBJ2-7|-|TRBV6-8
TGTGCCATCAGTGGGCCAGGGGAAACCTACGAGCAGTACTTC
CAISGPGETYEQYF
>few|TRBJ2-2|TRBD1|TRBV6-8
TGTGCCAGCGGCGGACAGGGGAACACCGGGGAGCTGTTTTTT
CASGGQGNTGELFF
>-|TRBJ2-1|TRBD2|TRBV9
TGTGCCAGCAGCCCCACCATAGCGGGGGGACGCAATGAGCAGTTCTTC
CASSPTIAGGRNEQFF
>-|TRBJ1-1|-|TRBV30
TGTGCCTGGGGTCGGCTCAGGGGGAACACTGAAGCTTTCTTT
CAWGRLRGNTEAFF
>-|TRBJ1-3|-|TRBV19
TGTGCCAGCAGGATCTCGTCTGGAAACACCATATATTTT
CASRISSGNTIYF
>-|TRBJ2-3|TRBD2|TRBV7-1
TGTGCCAGCAGCGTTGGACTAGCGGGAGTAGGCACAGATACGCAGTATTTT
CASSVGLAGVGTDTQYF
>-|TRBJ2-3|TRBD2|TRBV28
TGTGCCAGCAGTCGAGGACTAGCGGGGGGCACAGATACGCAGTATTTT
CASSRGLAGGTDTQYF
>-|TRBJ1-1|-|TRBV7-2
TGTGCCAGCAGCTCCCTCCGGGGGACTGAAGCTTTCTTT
CASSSLRGTEAFF
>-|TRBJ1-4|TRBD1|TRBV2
TGTGCCAGCAGCCCGGGACAGGCATATGAAAAACTGTTTTTT
CASSPGQAYEKLFF
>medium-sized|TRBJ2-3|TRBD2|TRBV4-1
TGCGCAAGTTCCCAACGCGGGAGTGCCGATACGCAGTATTTT
CASSQRGSADTQYF
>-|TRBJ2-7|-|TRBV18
TGTGCCAGCTCACCGACTAGTTCCGAGCAGTACTTC
CASSPTSSEQYF
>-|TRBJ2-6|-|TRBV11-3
TGTGCCAGCAGCCCTGGCCTCTCTGGGGCCAACGTCCTGACTTTC
CASSPGLSGANVLTF
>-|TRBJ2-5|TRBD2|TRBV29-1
TGCAGCGTTGCCGGGGGACTAGCGGAGAGCCAAGAGACCCAGTACTTC
CSVAGGLAESQETQYF
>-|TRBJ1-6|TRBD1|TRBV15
TGTGCCACCAGCTTGGCAGGGGGGGCTAATTCACCCCTCCACTTT
CATSLAGGANSPLHF
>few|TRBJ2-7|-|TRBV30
TGTGCCTGGAAGGACCTCTACGAGCAGTACTTC
CAWKDLYEQYF
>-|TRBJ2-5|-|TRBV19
TGTGCCAGTAGTCAACGGGTCGAGCAAGAGACCCAGTACTTC
CASSQRVEQETQYF
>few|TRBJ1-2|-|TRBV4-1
TGCGCCAGCAGCAGGCCAGACACTAACTATGGCTACACCTTC
CASSRPDTNYGYTF
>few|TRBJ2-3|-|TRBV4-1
TGCGCCAGCAGCCCGGGACAAGGGTGGACAGATACGCAGTATTTT
CASSPGQGWTDTQYF
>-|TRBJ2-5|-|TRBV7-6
TGTGCCAGCAGCTTAGAAGTCCGCCGGGGAGAGACCCAGTACTTC
CASSLEVRRGETQYF
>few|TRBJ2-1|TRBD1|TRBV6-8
TGTGCCAGCGGAAGCGACAGGGTAAGGCAGTTCTTC
CASGSDRVRQFF
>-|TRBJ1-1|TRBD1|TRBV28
TGTGCCAGCAGTTTGGCGGGGACAGGCACTGAAGCTTTCTTT
CASSLAGTGTEAFF
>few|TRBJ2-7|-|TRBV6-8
TGTGCCAGCAGTTACTCGTCATACGAGCAGTACTTC
CASSYSSYEQYF
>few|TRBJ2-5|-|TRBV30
TGTGCCTGGCTACAGGGACCAGGGGAGACCCAGTACTTC
CAWLQGPGETQYF
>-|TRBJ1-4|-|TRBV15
TGTGCCACCAGCAGAGAGATGGCGAACTGGGAACTGTTTTTT
CATSREMANWELFF
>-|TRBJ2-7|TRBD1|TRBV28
TGTGCCAGCAGTTTAGTACAGGGGGGTAGGGAGCAGTACTTC
CASSLVQGGREQYF
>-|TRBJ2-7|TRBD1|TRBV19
TGTGCCAGTAGTCCCTCCGCAGGGGGAACCTACGAGCAGTACTTC
CASSPSAGGTYEQYF
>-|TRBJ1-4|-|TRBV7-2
TGTGCCAGCAGCCCTCTTTTATCAGGGCCACGGGAAAAACTGTTTTTT
CASSPLLSGPREKLFF
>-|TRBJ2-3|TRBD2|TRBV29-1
TGCAGCGTTGGAGCTAGCGGGAGTTTTGATACGCAGTATTTT
CSVGASGSFDTQYF
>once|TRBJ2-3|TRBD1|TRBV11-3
TGTGCCAGCAGTTTGGACAGGGGGCGTTTAACAGATACGCAGTATTTT
CASSLDRGRLTDTQYF
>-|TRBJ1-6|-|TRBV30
TGTGCCTGGTCGTCAAACGGGTCACCCCTCCACTTT
CAWSSNGSPLHF
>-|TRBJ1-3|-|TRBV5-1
TGCGCCAGCAGCCCCGCCGGGGGTACTGGAAACACCATATATTTT
CASSPAGGTGNTIYF
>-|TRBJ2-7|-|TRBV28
TGTGCCAGCAGTTCCCCGGGACGGAAATCACTCGAGCAGTACTTC
CASSSPGRKSLEQYF
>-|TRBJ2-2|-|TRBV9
TGTGCCAGCGGCAGTGAAGCCGGGGAGCTGTTTTTT
CASGSEAGELFF
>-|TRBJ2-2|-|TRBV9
TGTGCCAGCAGCCTGGACTTTGGAGGGGTAGGGGAGCTGTTTTTT
CASSLDFGGVGELFF
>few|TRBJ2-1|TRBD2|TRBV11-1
TGTGCCAGCAACCCGGGACTAGCGGGGACCTACAATGAGCAGTTCTTC
CASNPGLAGTYNEQFF
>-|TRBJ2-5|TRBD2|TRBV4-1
TGCGCCAGCAGCCAAGCCGCGGGAGGGACTAGTCAAGAGACCCAGTACTTC
CASSQAAGGTSQETQYF
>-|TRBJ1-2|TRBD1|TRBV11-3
TGTGCCAGCAGCTATGACAGGGCTACTAACTATGGCTACACCTTC
CASSYDRATNYGYTF
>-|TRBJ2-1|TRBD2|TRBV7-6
TGTGCCAGCAGCCGACTAGCCGAAATAGGGAATGAGCAGTTCTTC
CASSRLAEIGNEQFF
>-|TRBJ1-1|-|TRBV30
TGTGCCTGGAAACGGACGAACACTGAAGCTTTCTTT
CAWKRTNTEAFF
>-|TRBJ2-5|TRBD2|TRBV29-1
TGCAGCGTTGGACCCACGACTAGCGGGAGGGCCGGGGAGACCCAGTACTTC
CSVGPTTSGRAGETQYF
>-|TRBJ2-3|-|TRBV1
TGCACCAGCAGCCAAAACAGGGGCCGTACAGATACGCAGTATTTT
CTSSQNRGRTDTQYF
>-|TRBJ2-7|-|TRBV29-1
TGCAGCGTTGAAGAACGGGGTAAAGAGTACGAGCAGTACTTC
CSVEERGKEYEQYF
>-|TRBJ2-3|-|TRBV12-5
TGTGCTAGTGCCGGACTCCCCACTCCGGATACGCAGTATTTT
CASAGLPTPDTQYF
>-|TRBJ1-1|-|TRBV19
TGTGCCTCCGCCATGGGAACTGAAGCTTTCTTT
CASAMGTEAFF
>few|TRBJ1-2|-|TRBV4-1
TGCGCCAGCAGCCAAGTTAAAGCGGATTATGGCTACACCTTC
CASSQVKADYGYTF
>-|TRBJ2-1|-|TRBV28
TGTGCCAGCAGTCCTGCCCGTCGGGACTACAATGAGCAGTTCTTC
CASSPARRDYNEQFF
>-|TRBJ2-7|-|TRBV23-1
TGCGCCAGCAGTCAATTATTAGGTCGGGGCTACGAGCAGTACTTC
CASSQLLGRGYEQYF
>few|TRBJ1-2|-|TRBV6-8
TGTGCCAGCAGCTACGGGACCGGCGGCTACACCTTC
CASSYGTGGYTF
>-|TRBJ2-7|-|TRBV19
TGTGCCAGTAGTATAGGGGGATTCTACGAGCAGTACTTC
CASSIGGFYEQYF